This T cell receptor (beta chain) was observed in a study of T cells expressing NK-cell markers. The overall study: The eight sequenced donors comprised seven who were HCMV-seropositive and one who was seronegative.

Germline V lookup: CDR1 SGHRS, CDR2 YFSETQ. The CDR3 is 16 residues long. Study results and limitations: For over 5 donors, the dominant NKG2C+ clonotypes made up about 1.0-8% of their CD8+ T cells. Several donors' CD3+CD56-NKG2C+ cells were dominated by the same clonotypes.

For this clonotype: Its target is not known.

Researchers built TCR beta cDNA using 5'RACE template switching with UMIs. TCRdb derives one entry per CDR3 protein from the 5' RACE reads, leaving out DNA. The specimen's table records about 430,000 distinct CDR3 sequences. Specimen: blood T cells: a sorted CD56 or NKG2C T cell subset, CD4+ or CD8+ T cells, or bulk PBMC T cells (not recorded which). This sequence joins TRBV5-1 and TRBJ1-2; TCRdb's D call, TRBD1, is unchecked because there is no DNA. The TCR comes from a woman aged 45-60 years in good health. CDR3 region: CASSLALGTVNYGYTF.